This T cell receptor beta chain was sequenced during a study of blood T cell repertoires in COVID-19. Overall study: PBMCs, B-cell-depleted T cells, or T cells were the source of the cDNA or gDNA that made up the material.

V was shortened by 0 bases and J by 0 bases, with 6 bases between the two germline ends. The CDR3 length is 14 residues. The germline V gene encodes CDR1 SGDLS and CDR2 YYNGEE. Here immunoSEQ multiplex PCR was the method, and the copy in TCRdb shows in-frame clones only, minus some. The top ten clones hold less than 5% of a sample with about 120,000 clones, roughly 90% of them seen once. Source material: peripheral blood. This receptor was taken from a man in his sixties with COVID-19, enrolled during active disease. The chain combines TRBV9 with TRBJ1-1, with D unresolved. This CDR3 is CASSVGAVNTEAFF. CDR3 DNA sequence: TGTGCCAGCAGCGTAGGGGCAGTGAACACTGAAGCTTTCTTT.